This passage covers 7 T cell receptor beta chains from one sample sequenced in a study of TET2 disruption in CD19-targeted CAR T cells. Treatment noted: autologous CTL019 cells: CD19 CAR with 4-1BB and CD3 zeta domains. Here immunoSEQ multiplex PCR was the method, and the copy in TCRdb shows in-frame clones only, minus some. Its listing shows about 30,000 clones. What these receptors recognize is not known. The sequencing here drew on CD8- CAR+ T cells sorted from cultured blood T cells, taken for CD19 CAR T cell therapy. Subset noted: CD8-negative CAR-positive T cells from the infusion product. The receptors derive from a man aged 70-80 years with chronic lymphocytic leukemia.

As concerns this clone: The CDR3 goes on 3 residues after the read ends, and that part is filled in from the germline J gene. The V gene is TRBV5-1, the J gene TRBJ1-2, with 12 bases matching TRBD1. This CDR3 has 15 residues. Germline V gene data show CDR1 as SGHRS and CDR2 as YFSETQ. Partial CDR3 DNA: TGCGCCAGCAGCATACGGGACAGGGGGCGGGATACC. Amino acids: CASSIRDRGRDT. The full CDR3 sequence reads CASSIRDRGRDTYTF.

This clone is identified as medium-sized (0.01 to 0.1%) from frequency. The CDR3 is cut off 3 residues early in the read; its end comes from the germline J gene. This sequence joins TRBV7-9 and TRBJ2-5; a weak D match, TRBD1 (5 bases). CDR1 is SEHNR, CDR2 FQNEAQ, per germline (reference sequence). V dropped 2 bases and J dropped 4 bases, with 8 bases sitting between them. The CDR3 runs to 13 residues. The part of the CDR3 DNA that was read is TGTGCCAGCAGCTTATTAGACAGAGAGACC. Protein: CASSLLDRET. The CDR3 in its entirety is CASSLLDRETQYF.

As regards this clone: Read sequence stops 3 residues before the CDR3 end, and the germline J gene provides the missing end. The chain uses TRBV28 and TRBJ2-5, with TRBD1 matching 9 bases. This CDR3 contains 15 residues. J was trimmed by 5 bases and V by 2 bases; bases with no gene match: 6. CDR1 is MDHEN and CDR2 is SYDVKM in the germline V gene. CDR3 DNA, as far as it was read: TGTGCCAGCAGTTTAGGCACAGGGGGCATGGAGACC. It yields the protein CASSLGTGGMET. The entire CDR3 is CASSLGTGGMETQYF.

Incomplete CDR3 DNA: TGTGCCAGCAGTTTCCGGGACAGAAGCACAGATACG. This encodes CASSFRDRSTDT. The full CDR3 sequence reads CASSFRDRSTDTQYF. The chain joins TRBV12-3 or TRBV12-4 to TRBJ2-3; TRBD1 aligns across 7 bases. With the read ending 3 residues before the CDR3 end, the germline J gene is used to fill in that end. J was trimmed by 0 bases and V by 3 bases; bases with no gene match: 3. The length of the CDR3 is 15 residues.

Of note for this clone: The CDR3 goes on 3 residues after the read ends, and that part is filled in from the germline J gene. The chain recombines TRBV5-1 with TRBJ2-5, with D maybe TRBD2 (6 bases). The CDR3 contains 16 residues. Trimming left V 1 base short and J 1 base short, with 14 bases between. Per the germline V gene, CDR1 is SGHRS and CDR2 is YFSETQ. CDR3 DNA, as far as it was read: TGCGCCAGCAGCTTGACTGGCGGGGTTTCCCAAGAGACC. It encodes CASSLTGGVSQET. The full CDR3 is CASSLTGGVSQETQYF.

Worth noting for this clone: From the germline J gene comes the end of the CDR3, since the read stops 3 residues before it. This rearrangement joins TRBV5-1 to TRBJ2-5, with D unclear. The germline V gene has CDR1 SGHRS and CDR2 YFSETQ. Trimming took off 4 bases at V and 5 bases at J, with 12 bases between the two ends. The CDR3 is 13 amino acids. The CDR3 spells CASSPDPGETQYF. The CDR3 DNA, read in part, is TGCGCCAGCAGCCCCGACCCCGGGGAGACC.

Comments on this clone: The CDR3 is cut off 3 residues early in the read; its end comes from the germline J gene. V usage is TRBV7-9 and J usage is TRBJ1-2; D gene ambiguous. Germline V CDR1 and CDR2: SEHNR, FQNEAQ (reference sequence). The length of the CDR3 is 14 residues. The sequenced CDR3 bases are TGTGCCAGCAGCTTAGAAGGGCCCCTGTCGGGC. This codes for CASSLEGPLSG. Given in full, the CDR3 is CASSLEGPLSGYTF.